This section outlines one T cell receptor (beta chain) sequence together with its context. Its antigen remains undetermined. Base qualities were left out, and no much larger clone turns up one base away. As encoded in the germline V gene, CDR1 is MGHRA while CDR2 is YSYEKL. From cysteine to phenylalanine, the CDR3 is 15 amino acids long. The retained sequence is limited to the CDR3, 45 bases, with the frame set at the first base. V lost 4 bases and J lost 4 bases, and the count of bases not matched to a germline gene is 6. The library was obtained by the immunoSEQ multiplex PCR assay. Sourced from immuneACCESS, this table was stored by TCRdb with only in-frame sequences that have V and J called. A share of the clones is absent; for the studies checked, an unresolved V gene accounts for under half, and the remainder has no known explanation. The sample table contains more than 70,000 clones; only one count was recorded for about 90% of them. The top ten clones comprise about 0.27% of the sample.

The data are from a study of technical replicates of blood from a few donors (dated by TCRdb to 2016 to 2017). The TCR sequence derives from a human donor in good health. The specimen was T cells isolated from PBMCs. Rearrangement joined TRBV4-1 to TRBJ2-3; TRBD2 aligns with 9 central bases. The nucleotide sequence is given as TGCGCCAGCAGCCTTGGGACTAGCATCTCAGATACGCAGTATTTT. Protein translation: CASSLGTSISDTQYF.